This is a list of T cell receptor beta chains from one sample in a study of a mutant IDH1 vaccine in newly diagnosed glioma. Generated by immunoSEQ multiplex PCR, the TCRdb table keeps only in-frame clones and is missing some. The sample records roughly 16,000 clones, around four fifths being singletons. The sequencing here drew on PBMCs, taken from a glioma patient treated with radiotherapy, temozolomide or both. These TCRs come from a man aged 40-50 years with glioma. CDR3s include the opening cysteine and the closing phenylalanine or tryptophan. Fields, in order: V gene, clone size, J gene, CDR3 length, D gene, CDR3 protein, CDR3 DNA. The D gene is left open where the match is weak. Clone size is stated in some rows and not others, as once, few, many or a class when expanded.

TRBV7-8	NA	TRBJ2-1	13	NA	CASSSRINNEQFF	TGTGCCAGCAGTTCTCGTATAAACAATGAGCAGTTCTTC
TRBV7-9	NA	TRBJ1-2	15	NA	CASSPVRTDYYGYTF	TGTGCCAGCAGCCCAGTCAGGACTGACTACTATGGCTACACCTTC
TRBV4-1	NA	TRBJ2-3	17	TRBD2	CASSQAVLAGGVNTQYF	TGCGCCAGCAGCCAAGCGGTCCTAGCGGGAGGAGTGAATACGCAGTATTTT
TRBV10-2	NA	TRBJ2-1	15	TRBD2	CASSELAGGPNEQFF	TGCGCCAGCAGTGAGCTAGCGGGAGGGCCCAATGAGCAGTTCTTC
TRBV27	NA	TRBJ2-1	14	TRBD2	CASSQRTSWDEQFF	TGTGCCAGCAGTCAAAGGACTAGCTGGGATGAGCAGTTCTTC
TRBV5-6	NA	TRBJ2-7	13	NA	CASSLRGEDEQYF	TGTGCCAGCAGTTTGCGTGGGGAAGACGAGCAGTACTTC
TRBV9	NA	TRBJ2-7	14	NA	CASSVGGEEVGQYF	TGTGCCAGCAGCGTAGGGGGGGAGGAAGTCGGGCAGTACTTC
TRBV5-1	NA	TRBJ1-1	16	NA	CASSLGDARSNTEAFF	TGCGCCAGCAGCTTGGGGGACGCCAGAAGCAACACTGAAGCTTTCTTT
TRBV28	few	TRBJ2-7	17	TRBD1	CASSSAQSTGGLYEQYF	TGTGCCAGCAGTTCTGCTCAATCGACAGGGGGCCTCTACGAGCAGTACTTC
TRBV5-1	NA	TRBJ1-1	15	TRBD1	CASSPGQGLNTEAFF	TGCGCCAGCAGCCCGGGACAGGGGTTGAACACTGAAGCTTTCTTT
TRBV6-5	few	TRBJ2-7	16	NA	CASSYVRTASSYEQYF	TGTGCCAGCAGTTACGTACGGACAGCTAGCTCCTACGAGCAGTACTTC
TRBV7-2	NA	TRBJ1-2	16	NA	CASSFQGPRDVDGYTF	TGTGCCAGCAGCTTCCAGGGTCCCCGGGACGTCGATGGCTACACCTTC
TRBV6-5	NA	TRBJ2-1	13	TRBD2	CATLAGGGNEQFF	TGTGCCACCCTAGCGGGAGGTGGCAATGAGCAGTTCTTC
TRBV18	once	TRBJ2-7	14	TRBD1	CASSPRTGDYEQYF	TGTGCCAGCTCACCTAGGACAGGGGATTACGAGCAGTACTTC
TRBV4-1	NA	TRBJ1-6	16	NA	CASSQDRRGGDSPLHF	TGCGCCAGCAGCCAAGATCGTCGGGGCGGCGATTCACCCCTCCACTTT
TRBV5-6	NA	TRBJ2-5	14	NA	CASSSGTQQETQYF	TGTGCCAGCAGCTCCGGGACGCAACAAGAGACCCAGTACTTC
TRBV5-1	NA	TRBJ1-6	16	TRBD1	CASSDTGQGGNSPLHF	TGCGCCAGCAGCGATACCGGACAGGGAGGTAATTCACCCCTCCACTTT
TRBV6-5	NA	TRBJ2-7	15	NA	CASSRGDRLTYEQYF	TGTGCCAGCAGTCGCGGGGACAGATTAACCTACGAGCAGTACTTC
TRBV7-9	NA	TRBJ2-1	11	NA	CASSPQHEQFF	TGTGCCAGCAGCCCCCAGCATGAGCAGTTCTTC
TRBV11-3	NA	TRBJ2-5	12	NA	CASSLGQETQYF	TGTGCCAGCAGCTTGGGCCAAGAGACCCAGTACTTC
TRBV5-1	few	TRBJ1-1	15	NA	CASSRRTEMNTEAFF	TGCGCCAGCAGCCGACGGACAGAGATGAACACTGAAGCTTTCTTT
TRBV7-7	NA	TRBJ2-5	13	TRBD1	CASSRDREETQYF	TGTGCCAGCAGCAGGGACAGGGAAGAGACCCAGTACTTC
TRBV9	NA	TRBJ2-1	16	NA	CASSVGASDASAEQFF	TGTGCCAGCAGCGTAGGGGCTAGCGACGCCTCCGCTGAGCAGTTCTTC
TRBV7-2	NA	TRBJ2-5	13	NA	CASSLDLGETQYF	TGTGCCAGCAGCTTAGACCTCGGAGAGACCCAGTACTTC
TRBV18	NA	TRBJ2-2	15	NA	CASSPTRGNTGELFF	TGTGCCAGCTCACCGACGAGGGGTAACACCGGGGAGCTGTTTTTT
TRBV7-9	NA	TRBJ1-6	15	NA	CASSLVSGKGSPLHF	TGTGCCAGCAGCTTGGTGTCCGGGAAAGGTTCACCCCTCCACTTT
TRBV10-1	NA	TRBJ2-1	16	NA	CASRGRHLSSYNEQFF	TGCGCCAGCAGGGGGAGACACCTGAGCTCCTACAATGAGCAGTTCTTC